A single sample is the source of the 24 T cell receptor beta chains below, sequenced in a study of blood T cell repertoires in COVID-19. Clones were read by immunoSEQ multiplex PCR, and TCRdb kept only the in-frame ones, dropping some. The sample lists approximately 60,000 clones, around 83% occurring once. The sample taken for sequencing was peripheral blood. Receptors originate from a human donor in a cohort sampled during active COVID-19.

The genes are TRBV3-1 (or the pseudogene TRBV3-2) and TRBJ1-6; 7 bases agree with TRBD1. CDR3 length equals 13 residues. After removal of 3 bases from V and 7 bases from J, the junction contained 0 bases not matched to a gene. CDR1 and CDR2 (germline): LGHDT, YNNKEL (reference sequence). Written as DNA, the CDR3 is TGTGCCAGCAGCCAGGACAGGAATTCACCCCTCCACTTT. Its translation: CASSQDRNSPLHF.

The J gene is TRBJ1-6, the V gene TRBV2, with 9 nucleotides matching TRBD1. CDR3 length equals 13 residues. V was pared by 5 bases and J by 11 bases, with 4 bases of the junction left unmatched. Germline CDR1 is SNHLY and CDR2 is FYNNEI. CDR3 in amino acids: CASSRDRDPPLHF. The CDR3 nucleotides are TGTGCCAGCAGTCGGGACAGGGATCCACCCCTCCACTTT.

This chain links TRBV7-2 with TRBJ1-3; 11 nucleotides agree with TRBD1. This CDR3 comprises 18 residues. Germline V gives CDR1 SGHTA, CDR2 FQGNSA. The V and J ends lost 5 bases and 0 bases, in that order; junction bases with no gene match: 9. The CDR3: CASSRTGGEFFSGNTIYF. DNA of the CDR3: TGTGCCAGCAGCCGGACAGGGGGCGAGTTCTTCTCTGGAAACACCATATATTTT.

This chain links TRBV11-2 with TRBJ2-7; D remains ambiguous. The CDR3 runs to 13 residues. The V gene lost 1 base and the J gene lost 2 bases, with 6 bases spanning the gap. From germline, CDR1 is SGHAT and CDR2 FQNNGV. The CDR3 loop reads CASSLGPAYEQYF. Written as DNA, the CDR3 is TGTGCCAGCAGCTTAGGGCCTGCCTACGAGCAGTACTTC.

The chain has TRBV7-9 and TRBJ1-5; D not certain. The germline V gene encodes CDR1 SEHNR and CDR2 FQNEAQ (reference sequence). V was trimmed by 5 bases and J by 3 bases, leaving 5 bases between them. CDR3 size: 12 residues. The CDR3 is CASSRDNQPQHF. The CDR3 nucleotides read TGTGCCAGCAGCCGAGACAATCAGCCCCAGCATTTT.

This clone was found once. The chain is built from TRBV12-3 or TRBV12-4 and TRBJ2-7; D may be TRBD2 (6 bases). V lost 6 bases and J 5 bases, leaving 14 bases between the germline ends. This CDR3 is built from 13 residues. The CDR3 loop reads CASRYTGGDEQYF. CDR3 DNA sequence: TGTGCCAGCAGATACACGGGCGGGGACGAGCAGTACTTC.

The gene calls are TRBV2 and TRBJ1-1; D ambiguous. The germline V and J ends were trimmed by 7 bases and 3 bases, with 15 bases remaining between them. The CDR3 extends over 14 amino acids. Germline values: CDR1 SNHLY, CDR2 FYNNEI. The DNA for the CDR3 is TGTGCCAGCACGTTGGGCTTGTGGGACACTGAAGCTTTCTTT. It is translated as CASTLGLWDTEAFF.

This clone came up once. The sample carries other DNA sequences with the same CDR3. The chain combines TRBV11-3 with TRBJ2-1; D possibly corresponds to TRBD2 (6 bases). This CDR3 is built from 12 residues. Germline V gives CDR1 SGHNT, CDR2 YENEEA. V lost 1 base, J lost 9 bases, and 7 bases lay in between. Written as DNA, the CDR3 is TGTGCCAGCAGCTTAGTGGGGGGTGAGCAGTTCTTC. This gives the protein CASSLVGGEQFF.

V usage is TRBV7-3 and J usage is TRBJ2-3; D is uncertain. CDR3 length equals 13 residues. Germline V CDR1 and CDR2: SGHTA, FQGTGA. V lost 1 base and J 4 bases, leaving 6 bases between the germline ends. The CDR3 DNA sequence: TGTGCCAGCAGCTTAAGGCTAGCAGATACGCAGTATTTT. Its protein product is CASSLRLADTQYF.

This chain links TRBV7-9 with TRBJ2-1; 11 bases match TRBD1. Trimming at V came to 6 bases and at J to 8 bases, leaving 9 bases not matched to a gene. Germline CDR1 and CDR2: SEHNR and FQNEAQ (reference sequence). The CDR3 extends over 15 amino acids. The CDR3 loop is CASSYRDRGIYEQFF. The CDR3 DNA reads as TGTGCCAGCAGTTACCGGGACAGGGGGATCTATGAGCAGTTCTTC.

This sequence joins TRBV19 and TRBJ2-5; 8 bases match TRBD2. CDR1 is LNHDA, CDR2 SQIVND, per germline (reference sequence). This CDR3 comprises 14 residues. The trim removed 11 bases at V and 2 bases at J, leaving 10 bases unmatched. CDR3 bases: TGTGCCGCCGCGGGGGGCCGAGGGCAAGAGACCCAGTACTTC. Amino acids: CAAAGGRGQETQYF.

CDR3 residues: CASSSGTGGFEQYF. The CDR3 nucleotides read TGCGCCAGCAGCTCCGGGACAGGGGGCTTCGAGCAGTACTTC. The gene calls are TRBV5-1 and TRBJ2-7; 12 nucleotides agree with TRBD1. The CDR3 covers 14 residues. In germline, CDR1 is SGHRS, CDR2 YFSETQ. The V and J ends lost 3 bases and 6 bases, in that order; junction bases with no gene match: 4.

V usage is TRBV15 and J usage is TRBJ2-3, with 12 bases fitting TRBD2. V lost 3 bases and J lost 1; bases outside the gene matches: 11. Germline lookup yields CDR1 LNHNV and CDR2 YYDKDF (reference sequence). The CDR3 is made up of 19 amino acids. In DNA form, the CDR3 reads TGTGCCACCAGCAGCTCCCTAGCGGGGGGGCCGCATGGCACAGATACGCAGTATTTT. As protein: CATSSSLAGGPHGTDTQYF.

The chain recombines TRBV2 with TRBJ1-6; D gene uncertain. From germline, CDR1 is SNHLY and CDR2 FYNNEI. This CDR3 comprises 15 residues. V gave up 8 bases and J gave up 3 bases, with 14 bases separating them. The CDR3 bases are TGTGCCAGCCACGAGGGAGAATACTATAATTCACCCCTCCACTTT. The encoded protein is CASHEGEYYNSPLHF.

V gene TRBV6-5 combines with J gene TRBJ2-7, with no clear D. The CDR3 sequence is 13 residues long. Trimming took 6 bases from V and 3 from J, leaving 12 bases between them. Germline CDR1 MNHEY, CDR2 SVGAGI. This CDR3 reads CASRPPALYEQYF. CDR3 nucleotides: TGTGCCAGCAGGCCCCCAGCGCTCTACGAGCAGTACTTC.

This chain uses TRBV5-1 with TRBJ1-5; TRBD1 is a possible D gene (5 bases). This CDR3 is built from 13 residues. The V and J ends lost 0 bases and 5 bases respectively, with 6 bases between them. Germline CDR1 is SGHRS and CDR2 is YFSETQ. CDR3 in DNA: TGCGCCAGCAGCTTGGTAGGGGATCAGCCCCAGCATTTT. Translation gives CASSLVGDQPQHF.

The V gene is TRBV7-3, the J gene TRBJ2-2; possible D gene TRBD1, 7 bases. In germline, CDR1 is SGHTA, CDR2 FQGTGA. This CDR3 has 15 amino acids. Trimming pared 5 bases from V and 4 bases from J, leaving 14 bases between. The CDR3, as DNA: TGTGCCAGCAGCCCCGGGCAGGGGGGCACCGGGGAGCTGTTTTTT. Its translation: CASSPGQGGTGELFF.

The chain carries TRBV9 and TRBJ2-1; 9 positions match TRBD2. Looked up from germline, CDR1 is SGDLS and CDR2 is YYNGEE. The CDR3 spans 17 residues. V dropped 0 bases and J dropped 1; count of bases not matched to a gene: 5. CDR3 amino acids: CASSVVVSGGSYNEQFF. In nucleotides, the CDR3 is TGTGCCAGCAGCGTAGTTGTTAGCGGGGGATCCTACAATGAGCAGTTCTTC.

The gene calls are TRBV2 and TRBJ2-3; D is perhaps TRBD2 (6 bases). Germline V CDR1 and CDR2: SNHLY, FYNNEI. The V gene lost 2 bases and the J gene lost 8 bases, with 14 bases spanning the gap. CDR3 size: 14 residues. This CDR3 is CASSELSEGRTQYF. As DNA, the CDR3 is TGTGCCAGCAGTGAATTATCGGAGGGACGTACGCAGTATTTT.

The V gene is TRBV6-5, the J gene TRBJ1-4, with TRBD1 matching 9 bases. After removal of 4 bases from V and 5 bases from J, the junction contained 5 bases not matched to a gene. Per the germline V gene, CDR1 is MNHEY and CDR2 is SVGAGI. The CDR3 runs to 15 residues. The DNA of the CDR3 is TGTGCCAGCAGTTTAACCGGGACAGGGAATGAAAAACTGTTTTTT. Encoded protein: CASSLTGTGNEKLFF.

A few counts support this clone. The chain links TRBV7-9 to TRBJ1-1; 11 bases fit TRBD1. The CDR3 is 14 amino acids. The V gene's germline CDR1 is SEHNR and CDR2 FQNEAQ (reference sequence). V shed 5 bases and J 6 bases; nucleotides not matched to a gene: 5. The CDR3 bases are TGTGCCAGCAGCGGGACAGGGGGAAGCGCTGAAGCTTTCTTT. It yields the protein CASSGTGGSAEAFF.

This sequence joins TRBV5-1 and TRBJ2-1; a weak D match, TRBD2 (6 bases). Germline V gene lookup returns CDR1 SGHRS and CDR2 YFSETQ. CDR3 length: 15 amino acids. Trimming shortened V by 1 base and J by 8 bases, and 16 bases separated the two germline ends. This chain's CDR3 is CASSLSVGGTYEQFF. CDR3 DNA sequence: TGCGCCAGCAGCTTGTCGGTCGGCGGGACCTATGAGCAGTTCTTC.

The chain carries TRBV23-1 and TRBJ1-6; D gene unclear. TRBV23-1 is given ORF status, its function remaining uncertain. The CDR3 sequence is 14 residues long. Trimming left V 3 bases short and J 7 bases short, with 10 bases between. CDR3 nucleotide sequence: TGCGCCAGCAGTCATGAGGTCCACAATTCACCCCTCCACTTT. Protein sequence: CASSHEVHNSPLHF.

The V call is TRBV29-1, the J call TRBJ1-2; TRBD1 matches at 9 bases. Unmatched junction bases numbered 12, after V lost 7 bases and J lost 6 bases. Germline CDR1 SQVTM, CDR2 ANQGSEA. The CDR3 is 14 amino acids. The CDR3 protein is CSAPLQGARDGYTF. As DNA, the CDR3 is TGCAGCGCCCCCTTACAGGGGGCTCGGGATGGCTACACCTTC.